This entry describes one TCR beta chain. The entry originates in a study of T cell responses to AZD1222 COVID-19 vaccine. Per germline, CDR1 LGHDT and CDR2 YNNKEL (reference sequence). The CDR3 consists of 15 residues. V was clipped by 0 bases and J by 0 bases, with 7 bases between them. Sequencing was performed with immunoSEQ multiplex PCR; in TCRdb, only in-frame clones are kept and a portion is missing. The sample consists of 110,000 to 150,000 clones, roughly 92% of them appearing once. The sample in question was peripheral blood, obtained on day 0 of AZD1222 vaccination. The clonotype originates from an adult in good health. This chain connects TRBV3-1 (or the pseudogene TRBV3-2) to TRBJ2-3, with no clear D. DNA for the CDR3: TGTGCCAGCAGCCAAGATCCCCCCAGCACAGATACGCAGTATTTT. This translates into CASSQDPPSTDTQYF.